One sample yielded the 29 T cell receptor beta chains listed below, sequenced in a study of blood T cell repertoires in COVID-19. Clones were sequenced by immunoSEQ multiplex PCR, and TCRdb holds only the in-frame ones, with some missing. Altogether around 200,000 clones are present, around nine tenths being singletons, with the ten largest covering roughly 3.5%. Sequences were obtained from peripheral blood. These receptors were obtained from a man in his 70s with acute or convalescent COVID-19.

In this sample, this clone turned up a few times. This rearrangement joins TRBV9 to TRBJ2-1, with TRBD2 matching 8 bases. The CDR3 totals 13 residues. Germline CDR1 and CDR2: SGDLS and YYNGEE. Losses at the gene ends were 6 bases for V and 8 bases for J; bases not matched to a gene: 7. The CDR3, as DNA: TGTGCCAGCACGTCGGGGGGGCCCGATGAGCAGTTCTTC. It encodes CASTSGGPDEQFF.

V and J are TRBV5-4 and TRBJ1-2, with D unresolved. V was pared by 3 bases and J by 0 bases, with 15 bases between. This CDR3 region has 16 residues. Germline V gene data show CDR1 as SGHNT and CDR2 as YYREEE (reference sequence). The CDR3: CASSSGPLGANYGYTF. The CDR3, as DNA: TGTGCCAGCAGCTCTGGACCCCTCGGGGCTAACTATGGCTACACCTTC.

The chain recombines TRBV7-2 with TRBJ2-7; the match to TRBD1 covers 11 bases. The trim removed 3 bases at V and 7 bases at J, leaving 8 bases unmatched. The V gene's germline CDR1 is SGHTA and CDR2 FQGNSA. The CDR3 is made up of 15 amino acids. The CDR3 sequence is CASSFGTGGSREQYF. As DNA, the CDR3 is TGTGCCAGCAGCTTCGGGACAGGGGGGAGTAGGGAGCAGTACTTC.

The chain couples TRBV4-3 to TRBJ1-3, with D unclear. Germline CDR1 reads LGHNA; CDR2 reads YSLEER. V dropped 5 bases and J dropped 0 bases, with 14 bases sitting between them. The CDR3 is 16 residues long. The CDR3 DNA sequence: TGCGCCAGCAGCAAAGTGGCCCCCAGCTCTGGAAACACCATATATTTT. Protein sequence: CASSKVAPSSGNTIYF.

In this sample, this clone turned up once. This sequence joins TRBV11-1 and TRBJ1-2; 12 bases map to TRBD1. Per germline, CDR1 SGHAT and CDR2 FQDESV (reference sequence). The CDR3 has 16 amino acids. V gave up 0 bases and J gave up 6 bases; unmatched junction bases: 5. CDR3 amino acids: CASSLAGDRGRDGYTF. The CDR3 coding sequence is TGTGCCAGCAGCTTAGCGGGGGACAGGGGGCGGGATGGCTACACCTTC.

In this sample, this clone turned up once. The chain uses TRBV6-2 or TRBV6-3 and TRBJ2-7; 7 nucleotides agree with TRBD1. In germline, CDR1 is MNHEY, CDR2 SVGEGT. After removal of 0 bases from V and 0 bases from J, the junction contained 11 bases not matched to a gene. The CDR3 sequence is 18 residues long. In nucleotides, the CDR3 is TGTGCCAGCAGTTACTCACCGGGACAGCGCCTACTCTCCTACGAGCAGTACTTC. This gives the protein CASSYSPGQRLLSYEQYF.

On this clone itself: This CDR3 is also generated by other DNA sequences in the sample. The chain employs TRBV7-3 and TRBJ2-1, with D maybe TRBD2 (7 bases). Germline V gives CDR1 SGHTA, CDR2 FQGTGA. V was cut by 5 bases and J by 6 bases, with 14 bases left in between. The length of the CDR3 is 14 residues. The CDR3 spells CASSPGGRGNEQFF. CDR3 in DNA: TGTGCCAGCAGCCCGGGGGGCCGGGGCAATGAGCAGTTCTTC.

This clone showed up just a few times. The gene calls are TRBV19 and TRBJ1-1; perhaps TRBD1 as D (6 bases). The ends were cut back, 3 bases at V and 5 bases at J, with 13 bases in the middle. Germline assignment: CDR1 LNHDA and CDR2 SQIVND (reference sequence). The CDR3 covers 14 residues. The CDR3 coding sequence is TGTGCCAGTAGTATGGGCAGGGGAGAGACTGAAGCTTTCTTT. It specifies CASSMGRGETEAFF.

This clone is a singleton in its sample. V usage is TRBV19 and J usage is TRBJ1-5; 8 nucleotides align to TRBD1. With 7 bases clipped from V and 7 bases from J, the junction kept 6 bases outside the gene matches. Germline assignment: CDR1 LNHDA and CDR2 SQIVND (reference sequence). The CDR3 is 13 residues long. The CDR3 reads CASMGQVIQPQHF. CDR3 DNA sequence: TGTGCCAGTATGGGACAGGTGATCCAGCCCCAGCATTTT.

This sequence joins TRBV5-5 and TRBJ2-1, with D maybe TRBD2 (6 bases). The CDR3 extends over 15 amino acids. V was clipped by 2 bases and J by 10 bases, with 19 bases between them. Germline V gives CDR1 SGHKS, CDR2 YYEKEE (reference sequence). The CDR3 here is CASSFPPFGEEEQFF. The DNA of the CDR3 is TGTGCCAGCAGCTTCCCCCCCTTCGGGGAGGAGGAGCAGTTCTTC.

This chain links TRBV10-3 with TRBJ1-3; 10 positions match TRBD1. Trimming cost V 6 bases and J 0 bases; bases outside gene matches: 8. Germline loops: CDR1 ENHRY, CDR2 SYGVKD. The CDR3 has 17 residues. The chain's CDR3 is CAIRERGQGSSGNTIYF. For the CDR3, the DNA is TGTGCCATCAGGGAAAGGGGACAGGGGAGCTCTGGAAACACCATATATTTT.

V is TRBV2 and J is TRBJ2-3; D is possibly TRBD2 (6 bases). Trimming removed 7 bases from V and 2 bases from J, with 7 bases in between. Germline V CDR1 and CDR2: SNHLY, FYNNEI. The CDR3 consists of 12 residues. Here the CDR3 DNA reads TGTGCCAGCACTAGCGCCACAGATACGCAGTATTTT. Translation: CASTSATDTQYF. Combining the CDR3 with reference TRBV2 and TRBJ2-3 gives the whole variable domain EPEVTQTPSHQVTQMGQEVILRCVPISNHLYFYWYRQILGQKVEFLVSFYNNEISEKSEIFDDQFSVERPDGSNFTLKIRSTKLEDSAMYFCASTSATDTQYFGPGTRLTVL.

The chain carries TRBV9 and TRBJ1-6; TRBD1 aligns across 9 bases. There are 19 residues in the CDR3. Germline CDR1 and CDR2: SGDLS and YYNGEE. V dropped 3 bases and J dropped 1; count of bases not matched to a gene: 11. The CDR3 coding sequence is TGTGCCAGCAGCGCAGGGGGCCCGGGACAGGGTTCCTATAATTCACCCCTCCACTTT. It yields the protein CASSAGGPGQGSYNSPLHF.

This clone has a handful of counts. The rearrangement uses TRBV11-2 and TRBJ1-1; 10 nucleotides line up with TRBD1. Germline V CDR1 and CDR2: SGHAT, FQNNGV. J lost 5 bases, V lost 5 bases, and 11 bases had no gene match. CDR3 length equals 16 residues. CDR3 DNA sequence: TGTGCCAGCAGCCCAAATCCGGGACAGGGGAGAACTGAAGCTTTCTTT. Translated: CASSPNPGQGRTEAFF.

The DNA for the CDR3 is TGCGCCAGCTCACTCCGGGACAGAGATTACGAGCAGTACTTC. It specifies CASSLRDRDYEQYF. The chain joins TRBV4-1 to TRBJ2-7, with TRBD1 identical over 7 bases. The V segment lost 8 bases and the J segment 4 bases; nucleotides outside the gene matches: 11. Germline values: CDR1 MGHRA, CDR2 YSYEKL. CDR3 length: 14 amino acids.

Concerning this clone: Other nucleotide sequences from this sample produce the same CDR3. This chain uses TRBV20-1 with TRBJ1-2; a weak D match, TRBD1 (6 bases). The CDR3 is 11 residues long. The germline gives CDR1 DFQATT, CDR2 SNEGSKA (reference sequence). The V end was cut by 3 bases, the J end by 5 bases, with 7 bases between. DNA for the CDR3: TGCAGTGCTAGGACAGGTTATGGCTACACCTTC. This encodes CSARTGYGYTF.

This clone occurred a few times. The chain is built from TRBV7-8 and TRBJ1-2; unclear D gene. The germline V gene has CDR1 SGHVS and CDR2 FQNEAQ. Trimming left V 5 bases short and J 4 bases short, with 14 bases between. The CDR3 loop spans 14 amino acids. Written as DNA, the CDR3 is TGTGCCAGCAGCCCCCTTGGGGAGCCCTATGGCTACACCTTC. Translating it yields CASSPLGEPYGYTF. The entire variable domain, with the rest obtained from reference TRBV7-8 and TRBJ1-2, is as follows: GAGVSQSPRYKVAKRGQDVALRCDPISGHVSLFWYQQALGQGPEFLTYFQNEAQLDKSGLPSDRFFAERPEGSVSTLKIQRTQQEDSAVYLCASSPLGEPYGYTFGSGTRLTVV.

This clone is a singleton in its sample. The gene calls are TRBV25-1 and TRBJ2-1, with D maybe TRBD2 (6 bases). Germline CDR1 and CDR2: MGHDK and SYGVNS. The CDR3 contains 15 residues. Trimming left V 6 bases short and J 9 bases short, with 21 bases between. CDR3 protein: CASSEAGWGDSEQFF. For the CDR3, the DNA is TGTGCCAGCAGCGAGGCCGGTTGGGGGGATAGTGAGCAGTTCTTC.

The rearrangement links TRBV7-2 to TRBJ2-5; D is uncertain. This CDR3 has 13 amino acids. Trimming stripped 4 bases from V and 6 bases from J, with 12 bases between. Germline loops: CDR1 SGHTA, CDR2 FQGNSA. CDR3 coding DNA: TGTGCCAGCAGCTCAGAGGCTAGACAGACCCAGTACTTC. Translated: CASSSEARQTQYF.

The J gene is TRBJ1-5, the V gene TRBV6-1; maybe TRBD1 (5 bases). Trimming pared 0 bases from V and 0 bases from J, leaving 6 bases between. CDR1 is MNHNS, CDR2 SASEGT, per germline. The CDR3 contains 15 residues. The CDR3 DNA follows: TGTGCCAGCAGTGAAGCAGGACATAGCAATCAGCCCCAGCATTTT. It translates to CASSEAGHSNQPQHF.

The J gene is TRBJ1-2, the V gene TRBV28; 8 positions agree with TRBD1. Germline CDR1 MDHEN, CDR2 SYDVKM. This CDR3 is built from 14 residues. The V gene end was trimmed by 1 base and the J gene end by 6 bases; junction bases not matched to a gene: 4. The CDR3 bases are TGTGCCAGCAGTTTATTCCAGGGGGCCAATGGCTACACCTTC. Its protein is CASSLFQGANGYTF.

This clone was seen only a few times. The genes are TRBV7-8 and TRBJ1-1, with D maybe TRBD1 (6 bases). Germline loops: CDR1 SGHVS, CDR2 FQNEAQ. V was trimmed by 3 bases and J by 3 bases, leaving 11 bases between them. The CDR3 has 14 residues. The CDR3 sequence: CASSFAQGDTEAFF. For the CDR3, the DNA is TGTGCCAGCAGCTTCGCACAGGGAGACACTGAAGCTTTCTTT.

This sequence joins TRBV5-6 and TRBJ2-3; 11 bases fit TRBD2. Losses at the gene ends were 1 base for V and 5 bases for J; bases not matched to a gene: 6. Germline V lookup: CDR1 SGHDT, CDR2 YYEEEE. The CDR3 has 16 residues. For the CDR3, the DNA is TGTGCCAGCAGCTTGAGTCTAGCGGGAGGTGGAGATACGCAGTATTTT. Protein sequence: CASSLSLAGGGDTQYF.

The chain is built from TRBV5-1 and TRBJ1-5, with D possibly being TRBD1 (5 bases). Trimming took off 0 bases at V and 8 bases at J, with 9 bases between the two ends. Germline loops: CDR1 SGHRS, CDR2 YFSETQ. The CDR3 covers 13 residues. CDR3 in amino acids: CASSLGGTEPQHF. As DNA, the CDR3 is TGCGCCAGCAGCTTGGGGGGCACGGAGCCCCAGCATTTT.

This chain links TRBV5-4 with TRBJ2-1; possible D gene TRBD2, 7 bases. The CDR3 runs 15 residues. Trimming left V 6 bases short and J 6 bases short, with 19 bases between. Per germline, CDR1 SGHNT and CDR2 YYREEE (reference sequence). The CDR3 loop is CASTLSGGQGNEQFF. DNA of the CDR3: TGTGCCAGCACCCTTTCCGGGGGGCAGGGCAATGAGCAGTTCTTC.

The rearrangement uses TRBV24-1 and TRBJ1-2; D not certain. V was clipped by 6 bases and J by 7 bases, with 11 bases between them. CDR3 length equals 12 residues. Germline assignment: CDR1 KGHDR and CDR2 SFDVKD. Written as DNA, the CDR3 is TGTGCCACCAGTCTGAAAGGGAGTGGCTACACCTTC. Protein: CATSLKGSGYTF.

DNA for the CDR3: TGTGCCAGCAGCTTACGGCGGGGGGCCTACAATGAGCAGTTCTTC. Residues: CASSLRRGAYNEQFF. The V gene is TRBV11-3, the J gene TRBJ2-1; the match to TRBD2 covers 8 bases. Germline CDR1 SGHNT, CDR2 YENEEA. The CDR3 runs 15 residues. Trimming at V came to 2 bases and at J to 2 bases, leaving 2 bases not matched to a gene.

V usage is TRBV5-4 and J usage is TRBJ2-1, with TRBD1 identical over 9 bases. Germline V CDR1 and CDR2: SGHNT, YYREEE (reference sequence). The CDR3 loop spans 15 amino acids. Losses at the gene ends were 5 bases for V and 6 bases for J; bases not matched to a gene: 9. This CDR3 reads CASSRPGQGGNEQFF. DNA of the CDR3: TGTGCCAGCAGTCGCCCGGGACAGGGTGGCAATGAGCAGTTCTTC.

This clone was recorded once. The chain is built from TRBV10-3 and TRBJ2-7, with TRBD1 matching over 8 bases. The J segment lost 3 bases and the V segment lost 10 bases, leaving 17 bases of the junction unmatched. Germline CDR1 reads ENHRY; CDR2 reads SYGVKD. This CDR3 spans 16 amino acids. The CDR3 DNA is TGTGCCACCCGAGGTTCGCAGGGGGCCCAACTCTACGAGCAGTACTTC. Residues: CATRGSQGAQLYEQYF.